These 20 T cell receptor beta chains were sequenced from one sample in a study of radiotherapy plus CTLA-4 blockade in lung cancer. TCRdb keeps only in-frame clones here, not all; method: immunoSEQ multiplex PCR. The sample records roughly 120,000 clones, 75% to 80% being singletons. The material was peripheral blood, obtained from a patient treated with radiotherapy plus ipilimumab. The receptor source for this set is a human donor with non-small cell lung cancer who had a partial response to radiotherapy plus ipilimumab.

The table lists this clone with a few counts. CDR3 sequence (DNA): TGTGCCAGCAGACTGAATGGGGCAGGGAATGAAAAACTGTTTTTT. Amino acid sequence: CASRLNGAGNEKLFF. This chain uses TRBV18 with TRBJ1-4; a weak D match, TRBD1 (5 bases). V was clipped by 8 bases and J by 5 bases, with 18 bases between them. The CDR3 runs 15 residues. Per germline, CDR1 KGHSH and CDR2 LQKENI.

The chain carries TRBV18 and TRBJ1-2, with 10 bases identical to TRBD1. The CDR3 has 16 residues. The V gene end was trimmed by 1 base and the J gene end by 6 bases; junction bases not matched to a gene: 8. CDR1 is KGHSH, CDR2 LQKENI, per germline. In nucleotides, the CDR3 is TGTGCCAGCTCACCACGCCCGGGACAGGGGACAGATGGCTACACCTTC. Residues: CASSPRPGQGTDGYTF.

The CDR3 protein is CASSLAGQGGEQYF. DNA for the CDR3: TGCGCCAGCAGCTTGGCCGGACAGGGGGGAGAGCAGTACTTC. The chain combines TRBV5-1 with TRBJ2-7, with 10 bases aligning to TRBD1. Germline assignment: CDR1 SGHRS and CDR2 YFSETQ. This CDR3 comprises 14 residues. V trimming: 0 bases; J trimming: 7 bases; junction bases outside the gene matches: 4.

The J gene is TRBJ2-7, the V gene TRBV7-9, with D possibly being TRBD2 (6 bases). The V gene lost 3 bases and the J gene lost 6 bases, with 15 bases spanning the gap. Per the germline V gene, CDR1 is SEHNR and CDR2 is FQNEAQ (reference sequence). The CDR3 loop spans 14 amino acids. The CDR3 region is CASSFSGEYGEQYF. In nucleotides, the CDR3 is TGTGCCAGCAGCTTTTCGGGGGAATACGGCGAGCAGTACTTC.

This clone came up once. The chain couples TRBV5-4 to TRBJ2-2; 9 bases align to TRBD2. After removal of 4 bases from V and 4 bases from J, the junction contained 20 bases not matched to a gene. The CDR3 has 20 amino acids. The V gene's germline CDR1 is SGHNT and CDR2 YYREEE (reference sequence). The CDR3 protein is CASSRTRLAGRDGATGELFF. CDR3 in DNA: TGTGCCAGCAGCCGTACTAGGCTAGCGGGGAGAGATGGTGCCACCGGGGAGCTGTTTTTT.

V and J are TRBV6-4 and TRBJ2-1; tentative D call: TRBD1 (5 bases). The ends were cut back, 9 bases at V and 2 bases at J, with 17 bases in the middle. CDR1 is MRHNA and CDR2 is SNTAGT in the germline V gene. The CDR3 is made up of 15 amino acids. CDR3 DNA: TGTGCCAGTAGTTTCCAGGACACTACCTACAATGAGCAGTTCTTC. Translating it yields CASSFQDTTYNEQFF.

This clone was seen just once. This rearrangement joins TRBV7-9 to TRBJ2-5; 9 bases are a match to TRBD1. The germline CDR1 and CDR2 sequences are SEHNR and FQNEAQ (reference sequence). Unmatched junction bases numbered 13, after V lost 4 bases and J lost 4 bases. CDR3 length: 17 amino acids. DNA of the CDR3: TGTGCCAGCAGCTCCGGGACAGGGAAGGAAGGGGGAGAGACCCAGTACTTC. Its protein is CASSSGTGKEGGETQYF.

The chain recombines TRBV6-5 with TRBJ2-4, with D unresolved. The germline V and J ends were trimmed by 0 bases and 0 bases, with 6 bases remaining between them. The germline V gene encodes CDR1 MNHEY and CDR2 SVGAGI. The CDR3 is made up of 15 amino acids. CDR3 DNA sequence: TGTGCCAGCAGTTACTCGGCGGTAGCCAAAAACATTCAGTACTTC. This translates into CASSYSAVAKNIQYF.

The rearrangement joins TRBV4-1 to TRBJ2-7, with unresolved D. Deletions cut 0 bases from V and 5 bases from J, with 8 bases between. The V gene's germline CDR1 is MGHRA and CDR2 YSYEKL. The CDR3 spans 13 residues. CDR3 region: CASSQEGRDEQYF. Written as DNA, the CDR3 is TGCGCCAGCAGCCAAGAAGGCCGGGACGAGCAGTACTTC.

The chain employs TRBV19 and TRBJ2-2; 7 positions agree with TRBD2. The CDR3 contains 17 residues. Germline CDR1 reads LNHDA; CDR2 reads SQIVND (reference sequence). V trimming: 4 bases; J trimming: 5 bases; junction bases outside the gene matches: 13. CDR3 in DNA: TGTGCCAGTAGTACCGTATGGGGAGCGGGAAGTACCGGGGAGCTGTTTTTT. Translation gives CASSTVWGAGSTGELFF.

V and J are TRBV4-2 and TRBJ2-3; TRBD2 matches 10 bases. Germline values: CDR1 LGHNA, CDR2 YNFKEQ. The CDR3 is 15 amino acids. V shed 4 bases, J shed 6 bases, and the junction held 7 bases outside the gene matches. CDR3 residues: CASSRRLAGEDTQYF. In DNA form, the CDR3 reads TGTGCCAGCAGCCGAAGGCTAGCGGGAGAGGATACGCAGTATTTT.

The chain has TRBV7-9 and TRBJ2-7; 10 bases agree with TRBD2. Trimming took 5 bases from V and 2 from J; bases not matched to a gene: 3. This CDR3 comprises 14 residues. The V gene's germline CDR1 is SEHNR and CDR2 FQNEAQ (reference sequence). The chain's CDR3 is CASSRAGGPYEQYF. The DNA for the CDR3 is TGTGCCAGCAGCCGAGCGGGAGGGCCCTACGAGCAGTACTTC.

The V call is TRBV28, the J call TRBJ2-1; TRBD2 agrees at 16 bases. V trimming: 6 bases; J trimming: 1 base; junction bases outside the gene matches: 0. This CDR3 is built from 16 residues. Germline V gene lookup returns CDR1 MDHEN and CDR2 SYDVKM. The CDR3 DNA sequence: TGTGCCAGCAGGGGACTAGCGGGAGGGTCCTACAATGAGCAGTTCTTC. It codes for CASRGLAGGSYNEQFF.

This clone has more than one count but fewer than ten. V usage is TRBV19 and J usage is TRBJ2-1, with 12 bases lining up with TRBD1. In germline, CDR1 is LNHDA, CDR2 SQIVND (reference sequence). The CDR3 covers 15 residues. V lost 2 bases, J lost 7 bases, and 3 bases stayed unmatched. The CDR3, as DNA: TGTGCCAGTAGTATATGGGACAGGGGGCTTAATGAGCAGTTCTTC. Translating gives CASSIWDRGLNEQFF.

The gene calls are TRBV2 and TRBJ1-6; D uncertain. CDR3 length equals 15 residues. Germline V lookup: CDR1 SNHLY, CDR2 FYNNEI. V lost 4 bases, J lost 5 bases, and 12 bases lay in between. CDR3 sequence: CASSVSRHDNSPLHF. Written as DNA, the CDR3 is TGTGCCAGCAGTGTATCCAGGCATGATAATTCACCCCTCCACTTT.

This chain links TRBV27 with TRBJ2-7; 9 positions agree with TRBD1. Germline trimming cut 5 bases from V and 0 bases from J; bases unmatched to any gene: 5. This CDR3 contains 15 residues. CDR1 and CDR2 from the germline V gene are MNHEY and SMNVEV (reference sequence). The CDR3 region has the DNA TGTGCCAGCAGTCAGACAGGGGGAAGCTCCTACGAGCAGTACTTC. The encoded protein is CASSQTGGSSYEQYF.

A few counts support this clone. Other DNA sequences in this specimen translate into the identical CDR3. This sequence joins TRBV7-9 and TRBJ1-2; 8 bases are a match to TRBD1. This CDR3 spans 14 amino acids. The V segment lost 5 bases and the J segment 3 bases; nucleotides outside the gene matches: 5. Germline loops: CDR1 SEHNR, CDR2 FQNEAQ (reference sequence). In DNA, the CDR3 is TGTGCCAGCAGCAGCCAGGGGGCCGACTATGGCTACACCTTC. Translation: CASSSQGADYGYTF.

The DNA for the CDR3 is TGTGCCAGCAGTTTGTACCCCGAGGGCCAAAACATTCAGTACTTC. It specifies CASSLYPEGQNIQYF. The chain is built from TRBV27 and TRBJ2-4, with D tentatively TRBD2 (5 bases). In germline, CDR1 is MNHEY, CDR2 SMNVEV (reference sequence). Deletions cut 3 bases from V and 5 bases from J, with 14 bases between. The CDR3 extends over 15 amino acids.

The chain carries TRBV6-5 and TRBJ1-5; no reliable D call. The CDR3 is made up of 14 amino acids. V lost 6 bases and J 0 bases, leaving 9 bases between the germline ends. Germline assignment: CDR1 MNHEY and CDR2 SVGAGI. CDR3 nucleotide sequence: TGTGCCAGCAGCATCACAAATAGCAATCAGCCCCAGCATTTT. Protein sequence: CASSITNSNQPQHF.

This clone was recorded a few times. The J gene is TRBJ1-4, the V gene TRBV9; D is uncertain. Trimming pared 3 bases from V and 7 bases from J, leaving 13 bases between. CDR1 is SGDLS, CDR2 YYNGEE, per germline. The CDR3 runs 14 residues. Here the CDR3 DNA reads TGTGCCAGCAGCGGTGAGGAGGCGGTTGAAAAACTGTTTTTT. This encodes CASSGEEAVEKLFF.